The clone carrying this T cell receptor (beta chain) is medium-sized by share. Its antigen remains unknown. From live CD3+CD8+TCRalphabeta+ cells, four PD-1 and/or TIGIT subsets were sorted. Each library started from roughly 15 ng of total RNA using the QIAseq Immune Repertoire TCR panel. TCRdb re-called the reads with MiXCR, one entry per CDR3 protein. The data hold about 690 distinct CDR3 sequences, with 10% to 15% observed a single time. The data belong to a study of circulating CD8 cells and anti-PD-1 response in melanoma. General observations from the study: Some patients were treatment-naive; others were previously treated. Subset repertoires were largely private at M1, with under 7% shared.

This clonotype was sampled from a human donor with melanoma. The sample consisted of CD8+ T cells from PBMCs, taken at baseline or after one month of anti-PD-1 therapy (not recorded which).

CDR3 bases: TGTGCCATCAGACAGGGTTGGGGTTCACCCCTCCACTTT. This sequence encodes CAIRQGWGSPLHF. The chain recombines TRBV28 with TRBJ1-6; TRBD1 aligns across 7 bases. The CDR3 spans 13 residues. Germline lookup yields CDR1 MDHEN and CDR2 SYDVKM. Losses at the gene ends were 10 bases for V and 9 bases for J; bases not matched to a gene: 9.